This T cell receptor beta chain was observed in a study of blood T cell repertoires in COVID-19. About the research overall: COVID-19 samples, acute and convalescent, were from the United States, Italy and Spain.

As processed by the authors: Amplification with reference gene primers provided the estimates of nucleated cell counts. The method was immunoSEQ multiplex PCR; TCRdb's version includes in-frame clones alone and lacks a portion of them. The V and J calls and clone size come from that table; D and trimming were worked out from the DNA. The sample consists of fewer than 350,000 clones, about four fifths of them appearing once. The TCR sequence derives from a woman aged 60-70 years with active or convalescent COVID-19. What was sequenced was peripheral blood.

The CDR3 sequence: CASSLAGADTQYF. CDR3 sequence (DNA): TGTGCCAGCAGCTTAGCGGGAGCAGATACGCAGTATTTT. The chain employs TRBV7-3 and TRBJ2-3; TRBD2 agrees at 7 bases. Germline lookup yields CDR1 SGHTA and CDR2 FQGTGA. The CDR3 totals 13 residues. The V segment lost 2 bases and the J segment 4 bases; nucleotides outside the gene matches: 0.